Listed here are 20 T cell receptor beta chains from one sample, sequenced in a study of blood T cells in healthy people across ages. The use of a sample-barcoded 5' primer and a J-beta primer mix characterized a second PCR of roughly 6 to 12 cycles. TCRdb re-called the 5' RACE reads through MiXCR, storing one row per CDR3 protein. The profile shows roughly 500,000 distinct CDR3 sequences, 27% of them singletons. The specimen was blood. The receptors derive from a woman between 70 and 85 years old in good health.

In its sample, this clonotype was seen a few times. J is TRBJ1-4 and V is TRBV5-1, with 7 bases lining up with TRBD1. Germline loops: CDR1 SGHRS, CDR2 YFSETQ. The junction had 7 bases not matched to a gene; V was cut back by 2 bases and J by 0 bases. The CDR3 extends over 17 amino acids. Here the CDR3 reads CASSFTDRTATNEKLFF. The CDR3 DNA reads as TGCGCCAGCAGCTTTACGGACAGGACTGCAACTAATGAAAAACTGTTTTTT.

The rearrangement uses TRBV29-1 and TRBJ2-5; TRBD1 matches at 8 bases. The germline V gene has CDR1 SQVTM and CDR2 ANQGSEA. The length of the CDR3 is 14 residues. V trimming: 6 bases; J trimming: 1 base; junction bases outside the gene matches: 7. CDR3 DNA: TGCAGCGTGAACGCCGGGACAGGCCAAGAGACCCAGTACTTC. It encodes CSVNAGTGQETQYF.

This rearrangement joins TRBV5-1 to TRBJ1-1; 8 nucleotides agree with TRBD1. The CDR3 is made up of 14 amino acids. Losses at the gene ends were 4 bases for V and 3 bases for J; bases not matched to a gene: 5. Germline V gives CDR1 SGHRS, CDR2 YFSETQ. CDR3 sequence: CASSLGTGHTEAFF. Here the CDR3 DNA reads TGCGCCAGCAGCCTCGGGACAGGCCACACTGAAGCTTTCTTT. The full variable domain, rest sourced from reference TRBV5-1 and TRBJ1-1, is KAGVTQTPRYLIKTRGQQVTLSCSPISGHRSVSWYQQTPGQGLQFLFEYFSETQRNKGNFPGRFSGRQFSNSRSEMNVSTLELGDSALYLCASSLGTGHTEAFFGQGTRLTVV.

The rearrangement uses TRBV15 and TRBJ1-2; 10 nucleotides line up with TRBD1. This CDR3 region has 15 residues. Germline-derived CDR1 and CDR2 are LNHNV and YYDKDF (reference sequence). With V trimmed by 3 bases and J by 8 bases, 9 bases remained unmatched. The CDR3, as DNA: TGTGCCACCAGCAGGACCGGACAGGGGGTGGCCGGCTACACCTTC. This translates into CATSRTGQGVAGYTF.

About this clonotype: The final CDR3 position lacks the conserved phenylalanine or tryptophan, pointing to a likely read error. This chain uses TRBV7-2 with TRBJ1-1; 7 bases align to TRBD1. The V segment lost 2 bases and the J segment 1 base; nucleotides outside the gene matches: 1. The CDR3 extends over 14 amino acids. CDR1 is SGHTA and CDR2 is FQGNSA in the germline V gene. This chain's CDR3 is CASSLPGGNTEAFL. The CDR3 DNA reads TGTGCCAGCAGCTTACCAGGGGGGAACACTGAAGCTTTCCTT.

This clonotype was found a few times. V and J are TRBV5-5 and TRBJ2-2; D may be TRBD2 (5 bases). Looked up from germline, CDR1 is SGHKS and CDR2 is YYEKEE (reference sequence). This CDR3 is 15 amino acids long. Trimming shortened V by 3 bases and J by 5 bases, and 14 bases separated the two germline ends. The chain's CDR3 is CASSSGNLGTGELFF. CDR3 DNA: TGTGCCAGCAGCTCGGGGAACCTGGGGACCGGGGAGCTGTTTTTT.

This clonotype was seen more than once but under ten times. The chain links TRBV7-9 to TRBJ1-4; D remains unclear. Germline V gives CDR1 SEHNR, CDR2 FQNEAQ (reference sequence). The CDR3 runs 14 residues. Deletions cut 4 bases from V and 7 bases from J, with 13 bases between. CDR3 DNA sequence: TGTGCCAGCAGCTCCGTGGGAGGTGGTGAAAAACTGTTTTTT. Translated: CASSSVGGGEKLFF.

This clonotype was picked up a small number of times. The chain links TRBV5-6 to TRBJ2-3; D possibly uses TRBD1 or TRBD2 (5 bases each). Germline CDR1 is SGHDT and CDR2 is YYEEEE. The CDR3 loop spans 16 amino acids. The V gene lost 4 bases and the J gene lost 1 base, with 16 bases spanning the gap. The CDR3, as DNA: TGTGCCAGCAGCCACCTAACTAGGGGCCGCACAGATACGCAGTATTTT. Protein sequence: CASSHLTRGRTDTQYF.

The chain couples TRBV7-9 to TRBJ1-5; tentatively, D is TRBD1 (5 bases). The CDR3 has 16 amino acids. The V gene lost 5 bases and the J gene lost 0 bases, with 14 bases spanning the gap. Germline values: CDR1 SEHNR, CDR2 FQNEAQ (reference sequence). CDR3 loop: CASSTGIPYSNQPQHF. CDR3 nucleotide sequence: TGTGCCAGCAGCACAGGAATCCCTTATAGCAATCAGCCCCAGCATTTT.

This clonotype was detected a few times. The rearrangement joins TRBV5-1 to TRBJ2-1; TRBD1 matches at 7 bases. The CDR3 is made up of 14 amino acids. Germline V CDR1 and CDR2: SGHRS, YFSETQ. The trim removed 7 bases at V and 0 bases at J, leaving 4 bases unmatched. This CDR3 is CASGTASSYNEQFF. CDR3 DNA sequence: TGCGCCAGCGGGACAGCTAGCTCCTACAATGAGCAGTTCTTC.

The CDR3: CASGTGAQDEQFF. Written as DNA, the CDR3 is TGTGCCAGCGGTACGGGGGCACAGGATGAGCAGTTCTTC. The chain combines TRBV7-3 with TRBJ2-1, with D perhaps TRBD1 or TRBD2 (6 bases each). Trimming shortened V by 8 bases and J by 8 bases, and 16 bases separated the two germline ends. The CDR3 sequence is 13 residues long. In germline, CDR1 is SGHTA, CDR2 FQGTGA.

This clonotype was picked up a small number of times. J is TRBJ2-3 and V is TRBV5-1; 7 bases agree with TRBD2. The V segment lost 4 bases and the J segment 2 bases; nucleotides outside the gene matches: 4. Germline V gene sequence: CDR1 SGHRS, CDR2 YFSETQ. This CDR3 has 14 amino acids. The CDR3 loop is CASSTTSLTDTQYF. The DNA of the CDR3 is TGCGCCAGCAGCACGACTAGCCTCACAGATACGCAGTATTTT. The complete variable domain, with remaining parts taken from reference TRBV5-1 and TRBJ2-3, reads KAGVTQTPRYLIKTRGQQVTLSCSPISGHRSVSWYQQTPGQGLQFLFEYFSETQRNKGNFPGRFSGRQFSNSRSEMNVSTLELGDSALYLCASSTTSLTDTQYFGPGTRLTVL.

The chain has TRBV14 and TRBJ2-2; TRBD1 agrees at 9 bases. CDR3 length: 15 residues. Germline values: CDR1 SGHDN, CDR2 FVKESK. With 4 bases clipped from V and 9 bases from J, the junction kept 9 bases outside the gene matches. In DNA, the CDR3 is TGTGCCAGCAGCCGAAGACAGGGGGGGGCTAGGGAGCTGTTTTTT. It yields the protein CASSRRQGGARELFF.

This clonotype was detected once. This chain joins TRBV7-8 and TRBJ2-4; D gene uncertain. Germline V CDR1 and CDR2: SGHVS, FQNEAQ. V lost 5 bases, J lost 0 bases, and 17 bases lay in between. The CDR3 spans 17 residues. Written as DNA, the CDR3 is TGTGCCAGCAGCCCCGGACGGATTCAATTAGCCAAAAACATTCAGTACTTC. Amino acids: CASSPGRIQLAKNIQYF.

The sample holds a few counts of this clonotype. At one boundary the junction diverges from the germline segment, which might be a read error. This rearrangement joins TRBV20-1 to TRBJ2-3; no clear D gene. The CDR3 sequence is 14 residues long. Germline assignment: CDR1 DFQATT and CDR2 SNEGSKA (reference sequence). The CDR3 DNA reads as TGCAGTGCTAGAGATCGGCTAGGCGCAGATATGCAGTATTTT. Protein product: CSARDRLGADMQYF.

This chain connects TRBV20-1 to TRBJ2-5; no reliable D call. The J call is in doubt because the DNA end fits TRBJ2-1 better. Germline loops: CDR1 DFQATT, CDR2 SNEGSKA (reference sequence). This CDR3 region has 16 residues. CDR3 nucleotide sequence: TGCAGTGCTAGAGGAAAGACGGGCTACCTAAAGAGTGAGCAGTTCTTC. The encoded protein is CSARGKTGYLKSEQFF.

This clonotype was detected a few times. V usage is TRBV7-2 and J usage is TRBJ2-1; D may be TRBD2 (5 bases). The V and J ends lost 6 bases and 5 bases respectively, with 14 bases between them. The germline gives CDR1 SGHTA, CDR2 FQGNSA. The CDR3 covers 14 residues. The CDR3 region has the DNA TGTGCCAGCAGTTCCTCCGGGATAAACAATGAGCAGTTCTTC. Encoded protein: CASSSSGINNEQFF.

The V gene is TRBV21-1, the J gene TRBJ2-2; the table's D call, TRBD2, was not checked against the DNA. TRBV21-1 is deemed a pseudogene. The CDR3 is made up of 18 amino acids. The chain's CDR3 is CASSKGCASGGVTGELFF. Written as DNA, the CDR3 is TGTGCCAGCAGCAAAGGATGCGCTAGCGGGGGGGTCACCGGGGAGCTGTTTTTT.

This clonotype was observed a single time. The chain carries TRBV6-5 and TRBJ2-5, with TRBD2 matching 14 bases. The end of the DNA fits TRBJ2-7 better, so the J call may be wrong. Germline assignment: CDR1 MNHEY and CDR2 SVGAGI. This CDR3 comprises 14 residues. The CDR3 DNA follows: TGTGCCAGCGTGGTAGGGACTAGCGGGGGCGAGCAGTACTTC. It translates to CASVVGTSGGEQYF.

This chain joins TRBV7-2 and TRBJ1-4; 10 bases align to TRBD1. CDR1 and CDR2 from the germline V gene are SGHTA and FQGNSA. V dropped 3 bases and J dropped 7; count of bases not matched to a gene: 11. There are 17 residues in the CDR3. The CDR3 sequence is CASSFRDRGSSGEKLFF. CDR3 sequence (DNA): TGTGCCAGCAGCTTCAGGGACAGGGGTAGTTCGGGTGAAAAACTGTTTTTT.